Below, 4 T cell receptor beta chains from the same sample are listed, as sequenced in a study of CD8 T cells in ankylosing spondylitis. In TCRdb, the 5' RACE reads were re-called with MiXCR into one record per CDR3 protein. The table has about 180,000 distinct CDR3 sequences, 9.8% seen once. The sequencing sample was made of blood, either unsorted or a sorted T cell fraction (not recorded which). The receptors stem from a female donor with ankylosing spondylitis or in good health (not recorded which).

This clonotype was seen a handful of times. The V and J genes are TRBV6-5 and TRBJ2-1; 7 nucleotides match TRBD2. V lost 2 bases to trimming and J lost 8 bases; unmatched junction nucleotides: 9. Germline V CDR1 and CDR2: MNHEY, SVGAGI. The CDR3 length is 15 residues. The CDR3 spells CASSYLGRERHEQFF. As DNA, the CDR3 is TGTGCCAGCAGTTACCTGGGGCGGGAGCGGCATGAGCAGTTCTTC.

This chain links TRBV28 with TRBJ2-7; D ambiguous. Germline V gene lookup returns CDR1 MDHEN and CDR2 SYDVKM. Trimming cost V 2 bases and J 3 bases, with 11 bases left between them. CDR3 length equals 14 residues. CDR3 bases: TGTGCCAGCAGTTTAGTTCAGAAAGGCTACGAGCAGTACTTC. Its translation: CASSLVQKGYEQYF.

The table lists this clonotype with a few counts. The V and J genes are TRBV11-2 and TRBJ1-2; 10 nucleotides align to TRBD1. CDR1 SGHAT and CDR2 FQNNGV come from the germline V gene. The CDR3 is made up of 15 amino acids. With V trimmed by 0 bases and J by 7 bases, 5 bases remained unmatched. CDR3 sequence (DNA): TGTGCCAGCAGCTTAGAACCGGGACAGGGGTTTGGCTACACCTTC. Translating it yields CASSLEPGQGFGYTF.

This clonotype was counted ten times or more. The chain uses TRBV12-3 or TRBV12-4 and TRBJ2-5; 8 positions match TRBD2. The CDR3 has 14 amino acids. With V trimmed by 6 bases and J by 3 bases, 6 bases remained unmatched. The CDR3 DNA is TGTGCCAGCAGCCCCGCACTAGCGGAAGAGACCCAGTACTTC. The encoded protein is CASSPALAEETQYF.